These 32 T cell receptor beta chains were sequenced from one sample in a study of graft-versus-host responses after intestinal transplantation. The data were produced by immunoSEQ multiplex PCR, yet TCRdb's version contains in-frame clones alone and is incomplete. Among 70,000 to 80,000 clones listed, roughly 91% were seen once. For these TCRs, the target antigens are not known. Sequencing used unstimulated CD8+ T cells sorted from spleen or lymph node cells, obtained before intestinal transplant. Receptors originate from a human donor who received an intestinal transplant.

V usage is TRBV9 and J usage is TRBJ1-2, with D hard to call. Germline V gene data show CDR1 as SGDLS and CDR2 as YYNGEE. Trimming took 2 bases from V and 2 from J, leaving 7 bases between them. The CDR3 sequence is 13 residues long. The CDR3 region is CASSVGGNYGYTF. The CDR3 DNA reads TGTGCCAGCAGCGTCGGCGGAAACTATGGCTACACCTTC.

V is TRBV7-9 and J is TRBJ2-1; maybe TRBD1 (6 bases). The CDR3 extends over 15 amino acids. Trimming left V 5 bases short and J 3 bases short, with 14 bases between. Germline lookup yields CDR1 SEHNR and CDR2 FQNEAQ (reference sequence). CDR3 bases: TGTGCCAGCAGCCACCCGGACAGAGGCTACAATGAGCAGTTCTTC. As protein: CASSHPDRGYNEQFF.

The chain combines TRBV27 with TRBJ1-1; D is ambiguous. CDR3 length: 14 residues. Trimming cost V 3 bases and J 5 bases, with 13 bases left between them. Germline V gene lookup returns CDR1 MNHEY and CDR2 SMNVEV (reference sequence). Here the CDR3 DNA reads TGTGCCAGCAGTTTGGGTCAGACGAGGACTGAAGCTTTCTTT. It specifies CASSLGQTRTEAFF.

This clone has just a few counts. The V gene is TRBV7-3, the J gene TRBJ2-3; no definite D call. Trimming stripped 3 bases from V and 5 bases from J, with 3 bases between. Germline CDR1 is SGHTA and CDR2 is FQGTGA. This CDR3 is 11 amino acids long. CDR3: CASSFGDTQYF. CDR3 sequence (DNA): TGTGCCAGCAGCTTCGGAGATACGCAGTATTTT. Filled out from reference TRBV7-3 and TRBJ2-3, the complete variable domain reads GAGVSQTPSNKVTEKGKYVELRCDPISGHTALYWYRQSLGQGPEFLIYFQGTGAADDSGLPNDRFFAVRPEGSVSTLKIQRTERGDSAVYLCASSFGDTQYFGPGTRLTVL.

The chain couples TRBV7-2 to TRBJ2-3; D is possibly TRBD2 (6 bases). The ends were cut back, 1 base at V and 6 bases at J, with 23 bases in the middle. The CDR3 extends over 18 amino acids. The germline V gene has CDR1 SGHTA and CDR2 FQGNSA. The CDR3 region has the DNA TGTGCCAGCAGCTTAGTGGATTCCCCTAGCTACCGGGGGGATACGCAGTATTTT. Its protein product is CASSLVDSPSYRGDTQYF. The whole variable domain, filled in from reference TRBV7-2 and TRBJ2-3, reads GAGVSQSPSNKVTEKGKDVELRCDPISGHTALYWYRQSLGQGLEFLIYFQGNSAPDKSGLPSDRFSAERTGGSVSTLTIQRTQQEDSAVYLCASSLVDSPSYRGDTQYFGPGTRLTVL.

J is TRBJ1-5 and V is TRBV5-6; 7 positions agree with TRBD1. V was pared by 1 base and J by 6 bases, with 4 bases of the junction left unmatched. This CDR3 is built from 14 residues. Germline CDR1 is SGHDT and CDR2 is YYEEEE. The CDR3 DNA reads as TGTGCCAGCAGCTTGAGGGGGCTCGGTCAGCCCCAGCATTTT. This translates into CASSLRGLGQPQHF. Together with reference TRBV5-6 and TRBJ1-5, the CDR3 gives the full variable domain: DAGVTQSPTHLIKTRGQQVTLRCSPKSGHDTVSWYQQALGQGPQFIFQYYEEEERQRGNFPDRFSGHQFPNYSSELNVNALLLGDSALYLCASSLRGLGQPQHFGDGTRLSIL.

This chain uses TRBV10-3 with TRBJ2-7; weak D call: TRBD2 (5 bases). CDR3 size: 12 residues. Germline V CDR1 and CDR2: ENHRY, SYGVKD. Between the trimmed V and J ends, which lost 10 bases and 3 bases, there was a span of 13 bases. The CDR3 DNA is TGTGCCACCGCTGGGAGCGACTACGAGCAGTACTTC. Residues: CATAGSDYEQYF.

The rearrangement joins TRBV14 to TRBJ2-7; perhaps TRBD1 as D (5 bases). The CDR3 sequence is 17 residues long. Germline V gene lookup returns CDR1 SGHDN and CDR2 FVKESK. V lost 4 bases, J lost 1 base, and 20 bases lay in between. The CDR3: CASSPTGQGLDSYEQYF. In DNA form, the CDR3 reads TGTGCCAGCAGCCCTACTGGGCAGGGCTTAGATTCCTACGAGCAGTACTTC.

This chain connects TRBV27 to TRBJ2-5; D possibly corresponds to TRBD1 (6 bases). The closer fit of TRBJ2-7 to the DNA end suggests the J call may be wrong. The CDR3 length is 14 residues. Germline V lookup: CDR1 MNHEY, CDR2 SMNVEV (reference sequence). The CDR3 DNA is TGTGCCAGCAGCCTGGCAGGGGTGTCCTACGAGCAGTACTTC. Residues: CASSLAGVSYEQYF.

About this clone: In the same sample, other DNA sequences code for this CDR3. The chain carries TRBV5-1 and TRBJ1-6; the D is unclear. The CDR3 has 16 residues. Trimming removed 2 bases at V and 0 bases at J, with 9 bases between. Germline CDR1 reads SGHRS; CDR2 reads YFSETQ. The chain's CDR3 is CASSFYGSSYNSPLHF. The CDR3 DNA sequence: TGCGCCAGCAGCTTCTACGGGAGCTCCTATAATTCACCCCTCCACTTT.

This clone was seen once. The rearrangement links TRBV9 to TRBJ2-3, with 7 bases lining up with TRBD2. J gave up 4 bases and V 7 bases, and 6 bases lay outside the gene matches. The CDR3 is 13 amino acids. CDR1 is SGDLS, CDR2 YYNGEE, per germline. CDR3 sequence reads: CASGGGRADTQYF. DNA for the CDR3: TGTGCCAGCGGGGGGGGTAGGGCAGATACGCAGTATTTT.

The J gene is TRBJ1-5, the V gene TRBV5-5; D might be TRBD1 (6 bases). Germline values: CDR1 SGHKS, CDR2 YYEKEE (reference sequence). This CDR3 comprises 15 residues. V lost 2 bases and J 8 bases, leaving 17 bases between the germline ends. CDR3 in amino acids: CASSLRQGLWEPQHF. The CDR3 nucleotides are TGTGCCAGCAGCTTAAGGCAGGGGCTTTGGGAGCCCCAGCATTTT.

In this sample, this clone turned up once. The V gene is TRBV11-2, the J gene TRBJ2-5; TRBD1 is a possible D gene (5 bases). Trimming left V 3 bases short and J 2 bases short, with 10 bases between. Germline V gene lookup returns CDR1 SGHAT and CDR2 FQNNGV. The CDR3 extends over 14 amino acids. The CDR3 DNA reads TGTGCCAGCAGCTTCGGCAGGGCTCAAGAGACCCAGTACTTC. Its protein is CASSFGRAQETQYF.

The chain employs TRBV10-3 and TRBJ2-1, with 9 bases that match TRBD2. The CDR3 contains 17 residues. CDR1 ENHRY and CDR2 SYGVKD come from the germline V gene. The V gene end was trimmed by 3 bases and the J gene end by 5 bases; junction bases not matched to a gene: 11. The CDR3 DNA reads TGTGCCATCAGTGAAGGGGTCGAGCGGGGGGTCCACAATGAGCAGTTCTTC. It codes for CAISEGVERGVHNEQFF.

The chain carries TRBV5-1 and TRBJ1-2; D call uncertain. The ends were cut back, 0 bases at V and 4 bases at J, with 10 bases in the middle. The CDR3 contains 14 residues. In germline, CDR1 is SGHRS, CDR2 YFSETQ. The CDR3 region has the DNA TGCGCCAGCAGCTTGGAAACCGCGGCCTATGGCTACACCTTC. It specifies CASSLETAAYGYTF.

The chain carries TRBV4-1 and TRBJ2-1; 7 bases fit TRBD1. Looked up from germline, CDR1 is MGHRA and CDR2 is YSYEKL. Unmatched junction bases numbered 0, after V lost 3 bases and J lost 4 bases. This CDR3 is built from 13 residues. CDR3 DNA sequence: TGCGCCAGCAGCCAGGGACAGTACAATGAGCAGTTCTTC. Protein product: CASSQGQYNEQFF.

This rearrangement joins TRBV9 to TRBJ2-1, with D possibly being TRBD2 (6 bases). Per the germline V gene, CDR1 is SGDLS and CDR2 is YYNGEE. Trimming shortened V by 2 bases and J by 0 bases, and 9 bases separated the two germline ends. The CDR3 runs to 15 residues. The CDR3 protein is CASSVGGASYNEQFF. CDR3 coding DNA: TGTGCCAGCAGCGTGGGGGGAGCCTCCTACAATGAGCAGTTCTTC.

The chain is built from TRBV28 and TRBJ1-1, with D perhaps matching TRBD1 (6 bases). Deletions cut 6 bases from V and 2 bases from J, with 19 bases between. This CDR3 contains 16 residues. From germline, CDR1 is MDHEN and CDR2 SYDVKM. The chain's CDR3 is CASRWDIGFPNTEAFF. The DNA of the CDR3 is TGTGCCAGCAGGTGGGACATCGGATTTCCTAACACTGAAGCTTTCTTT. Full variable domain (missing parts from reference TRBV28 and TRBJ1-1): DVKVTQSSRYLVKRTGEKVFLECVQDMDHENMFWYRQDPGLGLRLIYFSYDVKMKEKGDIPEGYSVSREKKERFSLILESASTNQTSMYLCASRWDIGFPNTEAFFGQGTRLTVV.

The chain employs TRBV5-1 and TRBJ2-2, with TRBD2 matching 11 bases. V lost 0 bases and J lost 4; bases outside the gene matches: 8. This CDR3 is 18 amino acids long. Germline CDR1 SGHRS, CDR2 YFSETQ. The CDR3 DNA reads as TGCGCCAGCAGCTTGGCCCAGGCTAGCGGGGGGTCCACCGGGGAGCTGTTTTTT. Its translation: CASSLAQASGGSTGELFF. The full variable domain, with the rest looked up from reference TRBV5-1 and TRBJ2-2, is KAGVTQTPRYLIKTRGQQVTLSCSPISGHRSVSWYQQTPGQGLQFLFEYFSETQRNKGNFPGRFSGRQFSNSRSEMNVSTLELGDSALYLCASSLAQASGGSTGELFFGEGSRLTVL.

The gene calls are TRBV6-1 and TRBJ2-2; TRBD2 is a possible D gene (6 bases). V was shortened by 11 bases and J by 5 bases, with 15 bases between the two germline ends. The CDR3 sequence is 13 residues long. Germline V lookup: CDR1 MNHNS, CDR2 SASEGT. The CDR3 protein is CAGPGDRTGELFF. Here the CDR3 DNA reads TGTGCCGGACCGGGAGATCGGACCGGGGAGCTGTTTTTT.

The chain uses TRBV2 and TRBJ2-3; D possibly corresponds to TRBD1 (6 bases). V lost 10 bases, J lost 10 bases, and 12 bases lay in between. From germline, CDR1 is SNHLY and CDR2 FYNNEI. This CDR3 contains 10 residues. This CDR3 is CATGAGAQYF. DNA for the CDR3: TGTGCCACCGGGGCAGGGGCGCAGTATTTT.

The chain joins TRBV9 to TRBJ2-5; no reliable D call. Germline assignment: CDR1 SGDLS and CDR2 YYNGEE. This CDR3 comprises 12 residues. V dropped 2 bases and J dropped 4 bases, with 6 bases sitting between them. This chain's CDR3 is CASSVAGETQYF. The CDR3 bases are TGTGCCAGCAGCGTTGCCGGAGAGACCCAGTACTTC.

For this clone: This same CDR3 is encoded by further DNA sequences in the sample. V gene TRBV27 combines with J gene TRBJ2-7; D unclear. Trimming shortened V by 0 bases and J by 2 bases, and 8 bases separated the two germline ends. The CDR3 totals 14 residues. Germline-derived CDR1 and CDR2 are MNHEY and SMNVEV (reference sequence). Here the CDR3 DNA reads TGTGCCAGCAGTTTATCTGGCAGTACCTACGAGCAGTACTTC. It translates to CASSLSGSTYEQYF.

V gene TRBV21-1 combines with J gene TRBJ1-5; TRBD1 reflects the table's D call only, with no check against the DNA. TRBV21-1 is a pseudogene segment. This CDR3 region has 16 residues. The CDR3 coding sequence is TGTGCCAGCCCCAGGGGGGCTGTTGCTAGAAAACAGCCCCAGCATTTT. Protein sequence: CASPRGAVARKQPQHF.

For this clone: The sample holds other DNA sequences that translate to the same CDR3. The chain couples TRBV27 to TRBJ1-1; D gene uncertain. This CDR3 has 11 residues. V was shortened by 3 bases and J by 7 bases, with 6 bases between the two germline ends. CDR1 is MNHEY and CDR2 is SMNVEV in the germline V gene (reference sequence). The CDR3 loop is CASSLAGEAFF. The CDR3 region has the DNA TGTGCCAGCAGTTTGGCGGGTGAAGCTTTCTTT.

This clone has more than one count but fewer than ten. The chain combines TRBV18 with TRBJ1-4; D unresolved. The V end was cut by 0 bases, the J end by 0 bases, with 5 bases between. This CDR3 has 15 amino acids. From germline, CDR1 is KGHSH and CDR2 LQKENI. Here the CDR3 DNA reads TGTGCCAGCTCACCACCAGAGCCAACTAATGAAAAACTGTTTTTT. It translates to CASSPPEPTNEKLFF.

V usage is TRBV29-1 and J usage is TRBJ2-1; possibly TRBD2 for D (7 bases). Trimming stripped 1 base from V and 9 bases from J, with 22 bases between. Germline loops: CDR1 SQVTM, CDR2 ANQGSEA. CDR3 length: 16 residues. CDR3 sequence: CSVEGDIRGGAGEQFF. The CDR3 coding sequence is TGCAGCGTTGAAGGGGACATAAGGGGGGGGGCCGGTGAGCAGTTCTTC.

V usage is TRBV11-2 and J usage is TRBJ2-1; no reliable D call. Trimming cost V 3 bases and J 6 bases, with 9 bases left between them. CDR1 is SGHAT, CDR2 FQNNGV, per germline. The CDR3 spans 13 residues. The CDR3 is CASSFNPSNEQFF. CDR3 DNA: TGTGCCAGCAGCTTCAACCCGAGCAATGAGCAGTTCTTC.

This chain joins TRBV10-2 and TRBJ1-5; 7 bases are a match to TRBD1. Looked up from germline, CDR1 is WSHSY and CDR2 is SAAADI. V was clipped by 6 bases and J by 3 bases; unmatched bases: 11. This CDR3 comprises 16 residues. The CDR3, as DNA: TGCGCCAGCAGCGAATGGTCTACAGGGGACAATCAGCCCCAGCATTTT. It is translated as CASSEWSTGDNQPQHF.

The rearrangement links TRBV18 to TRBJ2-5, with 7 bases that match TRBD2. CDR1 KGHSH and CDR2 LQKENI come from the germline V gene. V shed 2 bases, J shed 5 bases, and the junction held 2 bases outside the gene matches. There are 13 residues in the CDR3. CDR3 bases: TGTGCCAGCTCACCAGAGGGAGGGGAGACCCAGTACTTC. It yields the protein CASSPEGGETQYF.

The chain carries TRBV6-1 and TRBJ1-5; D possibly corresponds to TRBD1 (5 bases). Germline assignment: CDR1 MNHNS and CDR2 SASEGT. This CDR3 has 17 amino acids. Trimming pared 4 bases from V and 0 bases from J, leaving 16 bases between. CDR3 DNA sequence: TGTGCCAGCAGTGCCCCCTTAAGACAGTATAGCAATCAGCCCCAGCATTTT. The encoded protein is CASSAPLRQYSNQPQHF.

The chain uses TRBV15 and TRBJ2-1, with D possibly being TRBD2 (5 bases). This CDR3 region has 13 residues. Germline loops: CDR1 LNHNV, CDR2 YYDKDF (reference sequence). V lost 5 bases, J lost 8 bases, and 13 bases lay in between. In DNA, the CDR3 is TGTGCCACCAGCCCTCCTTTGAGGGATGAGCAGTTCTTC. Translation: CATSPPLRDEQFF.